One and the same sample provided the 25 T cell receptor beta chains below, sequenced in a study of patients and donors after allogeneic stem cell transplantation. TCRdb re-analysed the RT-PCR reads in MiXCR, keeping a single row per CDR3 protein. There are 400,000 to 500,000 distinct CDR3 sequences in the sample; approximately 16% occur only once, and 7% to 7.5% lies in the top ten. The sequenced sample consisted of blood, either unsorted or a sorted T cell fraction (not recorded which). Source of these receptors: a human donor who was either an allogeneic HSCT recipient or a stem cell or donor lymphocyte infusion donor (not recorded which). It is not recorded whose cells these are; they may come from a transplant donor.

This clonotype was seen more than once but under ten times. This chain links TRBV20-1 with TRBJ2-5; TRBD2 aligns across 10 bases. Per germline, CDR1 DFQATT and CDR2 SNEGSKA (reference sequence). With V trimmed by 6 bases and J by 4 bases, 5 bases remained unmatched. This CDR3 is 13 amino acids long. The CDR3 reads CSARLAGAETQYF. CDR3 nucleotides: TGCAGTGCCCGCCTAGCGGGAGCAGAGACCCAGTACTTC.

This chain links TRBV10-3 with TRBJ2-5; 11 nucleotides match TRBD2. Germline trimming cut 3 bases from V and 2 bases from J; bases unmatched to any gene: 8. Germline CDR1 is ENHRY and CDR2 is SYGVKD. The CDR3 covers 17 residues. The CDR3 DNA reads as TGTGCCATCAGTGAATCCGAGCTAGCGGGGGGTCAAGAGACCCAGTACTTC. Amino acid sequence: CAISESELAGGQETQYF.

V and J are TRBV6-5 and TRBJ2-7, with 7 bases lining up with TRBD1. The CDR3 has 13 amino acids. CDR1 and CDR2 from the germline V gene are MNHEY and SVGAGI. The junction had 5 bases not matched to a gene; V was cut back by 3 bases and J by 6 bases. The CDR3 is CASSYSTGLEQYF. The CDR3 bases are TGTGCCAGCAGTTATTCGACAGGGCTCGAGCAGTACTTC.

This clonotype was recorded a few times. For the CDR3, the DNA is TGTGCCAGTAGTATGTCAGTAACCACTGAAGCTTTCTTT. Its protein is CASSMSVTTEAFF. The chain carries TRBV19 and TRBJ1-1; unclear D gene. V was cut by 3 bases and J by 4 bases, with 9 bases left in between. CDR1 is LNHDA, CDR2 SQIVND, per germline (reference sequence). This CDR3 comprises 13 residues.

This clonotype was counted at least ten times. The chain links TRBV5-1 to TRBJ2-1, with D perhaps TRBD1 (6 bases). The length of the CDR3 is 14 residues. Germline assignment: CDR1 SGHRS and CDR2 YFSETQ. Trimming cost V 4 bases and J 9 bases, with 17 bases left between them. This CDR3 is CASSDYVTGSEQFF. CDR3 in DNA: TGCGCCAGCAGCGATTACGTGACAGGCTCTGAGCAGTTCTTC.

This clonotype was detected many times. CDR3 region: CASSEYIVNGELFF. Written as DNA, the CDR3 is TGTGCCAGCAGTGAATATATCGTAAACGGGGAGCTGTTTTTT. This chain links TRBV25-1 with TRBJ2-2, with no clear D. V lost 0 bases and J 7 bases, leaving 9 bases between the germline ends. Per germline, CDR1 MGHDK and CDR2 SYGVNS. The CDR3 spans 14 residues.

This clonotype was detected a few times. This chain uses TRBV19 with TRBJ1-1; 9 bases fit TRBD1. The ends lost 4 bases at V and 3 bases at J; junction bases unmatched: 6. The CDR3 length is 15 residues. Germline CDR1 and CDR2: LNHDA and SQIVND (reference sequence). For the CDR3, the DNA is TGTGCCAGTAGTAATATGGGACAGGGTTACACTGAAGCTTTCTTT. Residues: CASSNMGQGYTEAFF.

V and J are TRBV19 and TRBJ1-1, with D tentatively TRBD1 (6 bases). This CDR3 is 12 amino acids long. Germline V gene lookup returns CDR1 LNHDA and CDR2 SQIVND (reference sequence). The V gene lost 6 bases and the J gene lost 6 bases, with 11 bases spanning the gap. The CDR3 here is CASSVSGAEAFF. The CDR3 DNA is TGTGCCAGTAGCGTTTCAGGGGCTGAAGCTTTCTTT.

This clonotype came up a few times. The J gene is TRBJ2-2, the V gene TRBV6-1; D is unclear. The V end was cut by 6 bases, the J end by 2 bases, with 10 bases between. The CDR3 length is 14 residues. Looked up from germline, CDR1 is MNHNS and CDR2 is SASEGT. The CDR3 spells CASSRTDNTGELFF. Here the CDR3 DNA reads TGTGCCAGCAGCCGGACGGATAACACCGGGGAGCTGTTTTTT.

The chain uses TRBV7-2 and TRBJ2-5; no definite D call. This CDR3 is 13 amino acids long. Germline V gene sequence: CDR1 SGHTA, CDR2 FQGNSA. V was clipped by 5 bases and J by 5 bases, with 12 bases between them. The CDR3 spells CASSPSLHETQYF. CDR3 DNA sequence: TGTGCCAGCAGCCCGTCCCTCCATGAGACCCAGTACTTC. The whole variable domain, filled in from reference TRBV7-2 and TRBJ2-5, reads GAGVSQSPSNKVTEKGKDVELRCDPISGHTALYWYRQSLGQGLEFLIYFQGNSAPDKSGLPSDRFSAERTGGSVSTLTIQRTQQEDSAVYLCASSPSLHETQYFGPGTRLLVL.

The chain couples TRBV19 to TRBJ1-5, with a possible D match to TRBD1 (5 bases). This CDR3 spans 18 amino acids. CDR1 and CDR2 (germline): LNHDA, SQIVND (reference sequence). V shed 1 base and J shed 1 base, with 17 bases lying between them. The CDR3: CASSIVRAGRTSNQPQHF. CDR3 bases: TGTGCCAGTAGTATAGTACGGGCGGGACGGACCAGCAATCAGCCCCAGCATTTT.

V usage is TRBV3-1 and J usage is TRBJ2-2; tentatively, D is TRBD2 (6 bases). V was cut by 3 bases and J by 5 bases, with 19 bases left in between. CDR3 length equals 17 residues. Germline CDR1 and CDR2: LGHDT and YNNKEL (reference sequence). The CDR3 DNA reads TGTGCCAGCAGCCATGAGTCGAGGAGGGCCGGAACCGGGGAGCTGTTTTTT. Translated, it gives CASSHESRRAGTGELFF.

This chain connects TRBV7-9 to TRBJ1-1; D ambiguous. Trimming left V 1 base short and J 4 bases short, with 7 bases between. The CDR3 length is 13 residues. Germline V lookup: CDR1 SEHNR, CDR2 FQNEAQ (reference sequence). The CDR3 sequence: CASSLGVVTEAFF. The CDR3 region has the DNA TGTGCCAGCAGCTTAGGGGTCGTCACTGAAGCTTTCTTT.

The V call is TRBV24-1, the J call TRBJ2-1, with a possible D match to TRBD2 (7 bases). CDR3 size: 15 residues. Trimming shortened V by 5 bases and J by 2 bases, and 12 bases separated the two germline ends. CDR1 is KGHDR and CDR2 is SFDVKD in the germline V gene. CDR3 DNA: TGTGCCACCAGTGCTGGGGGGGCCACCTACAATGAGCAGTTCTTC. Protein: CATSAGGATYNEQFF.

This clonotype was seen only a few times. This chain connects TRBV2 to TRBJ1-1, with 7 bases lining up with TRBD1. The CDR3 has 14 amino acids. Germline lookup yields CDR1 SNHLY and CDR2 FYNNEI. Trimming cost V 2 bases and J 3 bases; bases outside gene matches: 3. The CDR3 nucleotides are TGTGCCAGCAGTGAAATACAGGGGTACACTGAAGCTTTCTTT. This gives the protein CASSEIQGYTEAFF. Full variable domain (missing parts from reference TRBV2 and TRBJ1-1): EPEVTQTPSHQVTQMGQEVILRCVPISNHLYFYWYRQILGQKVEFLVSFYNNEISEKSEIFDDQFSVERPDGSNFTLKIRSTKLEDSAMYFCASSEIQGYTEAFFGQGTRLTVV.

This clonotype has just a few counts. V and J are TRBV12-3 or TRBV12-4 and TRBJ1-3; 12 bases align to TRBD1. V gave up 2 bases and J gave up 0 bases; unmatched junction bases: 14. The CDR3 is made up of 21 amino acids. CDR3 in amino acids: CASSLILGTGGLALSGNTIYF. The DNA of the CDR3 is TGTGCCAGCAGTTTAATCTTGGGGACAGGGGGCCTTGCCCTCTCTGGAAACACCATATATTTT.

There are many counts of this clonotype. The V gene is TRBV7-2, the J gene TRBJ2-7; D call uncertain. This CDR3 comprises 11 residues. Deletions cut 5 bases from V and 3 bases from J, with 5 bases between. Germline V gives CDR1 SGHTA, CDR2 FQGNSA. For the CDR3, the DNA is TGTGCCAGCAGCCTGTACTACGAGCAGTACTTC. Residues: CASSLYYEQYF.

The chain employs TRBV12-5 and TRBJ1-3; no reliable D call. CDR3 size: 17 residues. V was pared by 4 bases and J by 0 bases, with 16 bases between. Per the germline V gene, CDR1 is LGHNT and CDR2 is FRNRAP. CDR3 region: CASGSQISTRSGNTIYF. The DNA for the CDR3 is TGTGCTAGTGGTTCTCAGATATCCACGCGCTCTGGAAACACCATATATTTT.

The CDR3 here is CASSQPTGGVYGYTF. As DNA, the CDR3 is TGCGCCAGCAGCCAGCCGACAGGGGGCGTCTATGGCTACACCTTC. The J gene is TRBJ1-2, the V gene TRBV4-1; 10 bases match TRBD1. Germline V gene lookup returns CDR1 MGHRA and CDR2 YSYEKL. V lost 3 bases, J lost 4 bases, and 5 bases stayed unmatched. This CDR3 has 15 residues.

This clonotype was found a few times. The rearrangement links TRBV3-1 to TRBJ1-6, with 9 bases identical to TRBD1. The length of the CDR3 is 15 residues. The V segment lost 5 bases and the J segment 10 bases; nucleotides outside the gene matches: 9. Looked up from germline, CDR1 is LGHDT and CDR2 is YNNKEL (reference sequence). The CDR3 region is CASSIGQGYQSPLHF. The CDR3, as DNA: TGTGCCAGCAGCATCGGACAGGGGTATCAGTCACCCCTCCACTTT.

This clonotype was recorded at least ten times. CDR3 sequence: CASSLGGALQETQYF. DNA of the CDR3: TGTGCCAGCAGTTTGGGGGGGGCCCTACAAGAGACCCAGTACTTC. This chain uses TRBV12-3 or TRBV12-4 with TRBJ2-5; D might be TRBD2 (7 bases). The V gene lost 3 bases and the J gene lost 2 bases, with 13 bases spanning the gap. This CDR3 has 15 amino acids.

This clonotype was seen only a few times. The gene calls are TRBV4-2 and TRBJ1-2; TRBD1 might be the D (5 bases). The germline V gene encodes CDR1 LGHNA and CDR2 YNFKEQ. Trimming took 0 bases from V and 5 from J, leaving 10 bases between them. There are 14 residues in the CDR3. The CDR3 is CASSQDRGIYGYTF. As DNA, the CDR3 is TGTGCCAGCAGCCAAGATCGGGGGATTTATGGCTACACCTTC.

The chain recombines TRBV19 with TRBJ2-5; no clear D gene. The CDR3 spans 14 residues. V was cut by 5 bases and J by 3 bases, with 13 bases left in between. CDR1 is LNHDA and CDR2 is SQIVND in the germline V gene (reference sequence). In nucleotides, the CDR3 is TGTGCCAGTAGTGTAACAGCGCCTAAAGAGACCCAGTACTTC. Translated, it gives CASSVTAPKETQYF.

This clonotype was found a few times. This rearrangement joins TRBV20-1 to TRBJ1-2; D is undetermined. This CDR3 region has 14 residues. Looked up from germline, CDR1 is DFQATT and CDR2 is SNEGSKA (reference sequence). Trimming took off 7 bases at V and 3 bases at J, with 18 bases between the two ends. The CDR3, as DNA: TGCAGTGTTGAGGTCCCGGGGATTCACTATGGCTACACCTTC. Its translation is CSVEVPGIHYGYTF.

The chain couples TRBV7-2 to TRBJ2-7; 8 nucleotides agree with TRBD1. CDR3 size: 15 residues. After removal of 4 bases from V and 0 bases from J, the junction contained 5 bases not matched to a gene. In germline, CDR1 is SGHTA, CDR2 FQGNSA. The chain's CDR3 is CASSSGTGLSYEQYF. For the CDR3, the DNA is TGTGCCAGCAGCTCCGGGACAGGCCTCTCCTACGAGCAGTACTTC.